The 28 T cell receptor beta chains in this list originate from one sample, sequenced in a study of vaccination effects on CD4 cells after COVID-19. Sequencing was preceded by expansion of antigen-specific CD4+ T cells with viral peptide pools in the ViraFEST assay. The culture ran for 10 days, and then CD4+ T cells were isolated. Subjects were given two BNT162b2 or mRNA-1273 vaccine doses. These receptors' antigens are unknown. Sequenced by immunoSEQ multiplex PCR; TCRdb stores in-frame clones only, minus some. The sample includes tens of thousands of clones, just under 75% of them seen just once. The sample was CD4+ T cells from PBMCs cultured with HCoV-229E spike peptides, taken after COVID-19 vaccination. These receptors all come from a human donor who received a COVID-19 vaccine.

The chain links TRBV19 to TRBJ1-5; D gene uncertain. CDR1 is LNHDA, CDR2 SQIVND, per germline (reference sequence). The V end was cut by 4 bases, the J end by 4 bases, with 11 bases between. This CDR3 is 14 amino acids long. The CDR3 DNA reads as TGTGCCAGTAGTAGGGTTCAGAATAATCAGCCCCAGCATTTT. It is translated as CASSRVQNNQPQHF.

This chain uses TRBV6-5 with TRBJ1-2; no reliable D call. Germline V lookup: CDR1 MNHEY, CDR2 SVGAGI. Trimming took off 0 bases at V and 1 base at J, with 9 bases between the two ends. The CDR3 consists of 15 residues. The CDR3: CASSYSSSRNYGYTF. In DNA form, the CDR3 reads TGTGCCAGCAGTTACTCCTCCAGCCGTAACTATGGCTACACCTTC.

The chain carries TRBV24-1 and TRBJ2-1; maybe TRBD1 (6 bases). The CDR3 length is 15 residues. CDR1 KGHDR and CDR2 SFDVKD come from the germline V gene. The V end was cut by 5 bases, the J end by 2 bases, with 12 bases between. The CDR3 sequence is CATSVPQGTYNEQFF. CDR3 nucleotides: TGTGCCACCAGTGTCCCGCAGGGGACCTACAATGAGCAGTTCTTC.

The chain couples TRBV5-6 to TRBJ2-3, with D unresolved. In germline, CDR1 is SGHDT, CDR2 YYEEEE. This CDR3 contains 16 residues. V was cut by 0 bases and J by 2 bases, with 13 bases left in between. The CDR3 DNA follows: TGTGCCAGCAGCTTGGGATCTATCTACCTCACAGATACGCAGTATTTT. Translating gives CASSLGSIYLTDTQYF.

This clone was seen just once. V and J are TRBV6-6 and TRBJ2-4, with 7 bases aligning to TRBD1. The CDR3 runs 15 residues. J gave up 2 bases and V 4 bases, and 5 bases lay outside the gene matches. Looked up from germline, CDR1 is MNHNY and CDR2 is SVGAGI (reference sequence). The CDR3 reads CASSSGQVTKNIQYF. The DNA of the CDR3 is TGTGCCAGCAGTTCAGGACAGGTTACCAAAAACATTCAGTACTTC.

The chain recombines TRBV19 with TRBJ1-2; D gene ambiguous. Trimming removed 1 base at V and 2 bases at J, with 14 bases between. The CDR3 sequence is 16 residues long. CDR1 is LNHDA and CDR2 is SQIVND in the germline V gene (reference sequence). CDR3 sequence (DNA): TGTGCCAGTAGTATAGTAGGGAGTTCGGGGAACTATGGCTACACCTTC. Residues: CASSIVGSSGNYGYTF.

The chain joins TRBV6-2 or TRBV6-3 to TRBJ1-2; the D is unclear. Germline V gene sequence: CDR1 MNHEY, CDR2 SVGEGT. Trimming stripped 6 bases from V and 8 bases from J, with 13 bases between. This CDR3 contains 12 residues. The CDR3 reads CASSLHERGYTF. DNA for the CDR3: TGTGCCAGCAGCTTGCACGAAAGGGGCTACACCTTC.

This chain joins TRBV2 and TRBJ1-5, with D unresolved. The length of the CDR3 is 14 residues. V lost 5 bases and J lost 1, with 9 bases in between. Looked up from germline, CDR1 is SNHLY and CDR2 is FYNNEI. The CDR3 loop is CASSSGLSNQPQHF. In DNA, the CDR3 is TGTGCCAGCAGTTCGGGATTAAGCAATCAGCCCCAGCATTTT.

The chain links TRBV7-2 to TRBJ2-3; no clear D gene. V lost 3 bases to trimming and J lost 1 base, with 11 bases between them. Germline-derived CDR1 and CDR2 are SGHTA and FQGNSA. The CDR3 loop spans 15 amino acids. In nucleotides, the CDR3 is TGTGCCAGCAGCTTTTATGGTTCCGGCACAGATACGCAGTATTTT. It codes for CASSFYGSGTDTQYF. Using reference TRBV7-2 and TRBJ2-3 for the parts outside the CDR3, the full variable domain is GAGVSQSPSNKVTEKGKDVELRCDPISGHTALYWYRQSLGQGLEFLIYFQGNSAPDKSGLPSDRFSAERTGGSVSTLTIQRTQQEDSAVYLCASSFYGSGTDTQYFGPGTRLTVL.

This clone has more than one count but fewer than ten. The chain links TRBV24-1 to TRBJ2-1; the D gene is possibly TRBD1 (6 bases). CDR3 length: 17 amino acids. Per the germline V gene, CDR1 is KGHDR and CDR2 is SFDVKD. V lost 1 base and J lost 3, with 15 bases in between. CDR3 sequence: CATSDFRDTGIYNEQFF. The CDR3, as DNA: TGTGCCACCAGTGATTTTAGGGACACAGGGATCTACAATGAGCAGTTCTTC.

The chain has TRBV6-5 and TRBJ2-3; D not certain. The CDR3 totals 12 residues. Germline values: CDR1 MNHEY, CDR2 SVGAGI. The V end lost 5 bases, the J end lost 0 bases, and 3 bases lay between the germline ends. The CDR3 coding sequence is TGTGCCAGCAGTCCTAGCACAGATACGCAGTATTTT. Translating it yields CASSPSTDTQYF.

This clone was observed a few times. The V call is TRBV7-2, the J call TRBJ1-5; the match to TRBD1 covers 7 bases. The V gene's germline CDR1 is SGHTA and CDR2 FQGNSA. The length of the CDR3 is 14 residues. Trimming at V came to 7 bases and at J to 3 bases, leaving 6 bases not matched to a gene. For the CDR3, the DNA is TGTGCCAGCACTAAGACAGGGATCAATCAGCCCCAGCATTTT. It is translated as CASTKTGINQPQHF.

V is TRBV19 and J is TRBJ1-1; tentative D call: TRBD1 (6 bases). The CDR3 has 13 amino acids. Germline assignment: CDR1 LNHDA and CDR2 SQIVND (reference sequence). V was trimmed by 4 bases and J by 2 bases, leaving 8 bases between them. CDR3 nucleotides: TGTGCCAGTAGTAAGGACAGAAACACTGAAGCTTTCTTT. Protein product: CASSKDRNTEAFF.

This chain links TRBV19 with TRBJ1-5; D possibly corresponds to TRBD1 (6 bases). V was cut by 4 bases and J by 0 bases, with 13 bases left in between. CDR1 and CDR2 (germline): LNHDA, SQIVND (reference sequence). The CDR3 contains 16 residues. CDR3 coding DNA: TGTGCCAGTAGTACCGGACAGTTTTTTAGCAATCAGCCCCAGCATTTT. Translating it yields CASSTGQFFSNQPQHF.

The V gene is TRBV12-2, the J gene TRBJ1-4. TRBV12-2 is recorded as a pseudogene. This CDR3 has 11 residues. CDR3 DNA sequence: TGTGCAAGTTTGGGGGGGGAAAAACTGTTTTTT. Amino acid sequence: CASLGGEKLFF.

The CDR3 DNA reads TGTGCCAGCTCACACGTTTTCATGCACAGGGGGCGCGGCGGGGAGCTGTTTTTT. Translated: CASSHVFMHRGRGGELFF. V is TRBV18 and J is TRBJ2-2, with 9 bases aligning to TRBD1. From germline, CDR1 is KGHSH and CDR2 LQKENI. V shed 4 bases, J shed 7 bases, and the junction held 16 bases outside the gene matches. There are 18 residues in the CDR3.

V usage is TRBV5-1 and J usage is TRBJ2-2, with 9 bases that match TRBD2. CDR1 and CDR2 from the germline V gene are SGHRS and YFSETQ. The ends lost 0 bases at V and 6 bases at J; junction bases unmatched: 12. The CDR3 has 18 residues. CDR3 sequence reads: CASSLGWSREGRSGELFF. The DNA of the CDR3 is TGCGCCAGCAGCTTGGGCTGGTCGCGGGAGGGCAGGTCCGGGGAGCTGTTTTTT.

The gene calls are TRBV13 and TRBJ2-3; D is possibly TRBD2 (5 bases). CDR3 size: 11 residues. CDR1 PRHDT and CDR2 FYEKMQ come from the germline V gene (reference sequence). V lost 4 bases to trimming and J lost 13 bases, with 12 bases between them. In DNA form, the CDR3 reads TGTGCCAGCAGCTCCGGGGAAACCAAGTATTTT. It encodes CASSSGETKYF.

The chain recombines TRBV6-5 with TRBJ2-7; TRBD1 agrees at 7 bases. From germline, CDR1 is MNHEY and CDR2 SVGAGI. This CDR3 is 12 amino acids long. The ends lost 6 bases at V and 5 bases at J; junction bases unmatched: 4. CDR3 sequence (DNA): TGTGCCAGCAGCTCGACAGGGAACGAGCAGTACTTC. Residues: CASSSTGNEQYF.

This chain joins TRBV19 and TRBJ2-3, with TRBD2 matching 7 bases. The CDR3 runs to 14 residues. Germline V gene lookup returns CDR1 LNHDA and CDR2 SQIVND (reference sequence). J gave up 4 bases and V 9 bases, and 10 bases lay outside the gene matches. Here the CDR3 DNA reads TGTGCCAGCCGTACGGGGGGAAGCGCAGATACGCAGTATTTT. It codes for CASRTGGSADTQYF.

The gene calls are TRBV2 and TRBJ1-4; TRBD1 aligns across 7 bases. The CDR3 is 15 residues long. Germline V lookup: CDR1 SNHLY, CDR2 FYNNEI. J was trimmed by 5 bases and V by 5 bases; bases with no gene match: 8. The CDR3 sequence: CASSNTGTVNEKLFF. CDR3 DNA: TGTGCCAGCAGTAACACCGGGACAGTAAATGAAAAACTGTTTTTT.

The CDR3 protein is CASSEQGGPAEAFF. CDR3 in DNA: TGTGCCAGCAGTGAACAGGGGGGGCCCGCTGAAGCTTTCTTT. The gene calls are TRBV25-1 and TRBJ1-1, with 7 bases fitting TRBD1. Germline lookup yields CDR1 MGHDK and CDR2 SYGVNS. V trimming: 2 bases; J trimming: 6 bases; junction bases outside the gene matches: 6. The CDR3 has 14 residues.

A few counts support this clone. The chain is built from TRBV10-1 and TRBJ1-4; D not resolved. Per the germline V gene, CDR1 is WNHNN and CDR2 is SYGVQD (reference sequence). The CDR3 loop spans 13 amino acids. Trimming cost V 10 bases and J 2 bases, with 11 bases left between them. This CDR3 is CATLKATNEKLFF. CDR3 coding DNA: TGCGCCACCCTGAAGGCGACTAATGAAAAACTGTTTTTT.

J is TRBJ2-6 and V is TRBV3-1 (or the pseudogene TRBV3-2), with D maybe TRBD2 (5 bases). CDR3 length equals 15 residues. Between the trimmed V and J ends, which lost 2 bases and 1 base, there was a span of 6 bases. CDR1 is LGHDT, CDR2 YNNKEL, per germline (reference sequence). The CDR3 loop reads CASSQRGSGANVLTF. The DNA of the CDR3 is TGTGCCAGCAGCCAACGGGGATCTGGGGCCAACGTCCTGACTTTC.

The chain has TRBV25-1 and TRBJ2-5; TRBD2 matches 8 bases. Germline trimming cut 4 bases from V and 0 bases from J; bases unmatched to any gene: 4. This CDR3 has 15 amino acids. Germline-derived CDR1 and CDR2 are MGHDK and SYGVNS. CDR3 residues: CASSGQLADQETQYF. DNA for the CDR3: TGTGCCAGCAGTGGCCAACTAGCGGACCAAGAGACCCAGTACTTC. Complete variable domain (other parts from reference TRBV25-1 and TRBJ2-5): EADIYQTPRYLVIGTGKKITLECSQTMGHDKMYWYQQDPGMELHLIHYSYGVNSTEKGDLSSESTVSRIRTEHFPLTLESARPSHTSQYLCASSGQLADQETQYFGPGTRLLVL.

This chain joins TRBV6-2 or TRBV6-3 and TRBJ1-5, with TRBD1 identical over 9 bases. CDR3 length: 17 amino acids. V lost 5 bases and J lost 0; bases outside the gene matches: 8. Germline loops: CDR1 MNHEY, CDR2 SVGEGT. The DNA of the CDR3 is TGTGCCAGCAGTGCCTCCGGGACAGGGTATAGCAATCAGCCCCAGCATTTT. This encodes CASSASGTGYSNQPQHF.

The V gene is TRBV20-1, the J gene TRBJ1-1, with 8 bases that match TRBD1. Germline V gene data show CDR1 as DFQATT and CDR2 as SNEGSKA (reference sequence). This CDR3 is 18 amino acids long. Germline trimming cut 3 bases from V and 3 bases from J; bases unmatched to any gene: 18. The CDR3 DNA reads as TGCAGTGCTAGTTCCCAGGGGGCGTGGGGCCGTAGGGACACTGAAGCTTTCTTT. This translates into CSASSQGAWGRRDTEAFF.

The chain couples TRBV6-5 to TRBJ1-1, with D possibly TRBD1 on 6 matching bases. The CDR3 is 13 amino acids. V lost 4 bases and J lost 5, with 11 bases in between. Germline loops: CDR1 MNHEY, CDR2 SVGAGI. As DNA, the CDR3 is TGTGCCAGCAGTTCTCCGACAGGTACTGAAGCTTTCTTT. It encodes CASSSPTGTEAFF.